The sequence of this T cell receptor (beta chain) was determined in a study of CXCR4 blockade with PD-1 therapy in pancreatic cancer. Broader study findings: Survival did not correlate with tumor clonality, which averaged 0.14 versus 0.05.

The assay was immunoSEQ multiplex PCR, and TCRdb's table has in-frame clones only and misses some. The sample lists about 3,000 clones, more than 30% occurring once. Details on this clone: Its antigen is not identified.

Between the trimmed V and J ends, which lost 3 bases and 5 bases, there was a span of 11 bases. This CDR3 is 14 amino acids long. Germline CDR1 and CDR2: GTSNPN and SVGIG (reference sequence). The source material was tumor tissue. The chain combines TRBV30 with TRBJ1-6, with no clear D. The clonotype comes from a human donor with pancreatic ductal adenocarcinoma. The CDR3: CAWRRTANNSPLHF. The DNA of the CDR3 is TGTGCCTGGAGGCGGACGGCTAATAATTCACCCCTCCACTTT.